The next 5 T cell receptor beta chains were all read from a single sample in a study of T cell responses to AZD1222 COVID-19 vaccine. TCRdb's table, derived via immunoSEQ multiplex PCR, lists solely in-frame clones and lacks some. In the table there are 100,000 to 150,000 clones, about 89% of which are singletons. The source material was peripheral blood, sampled on day 0 of AZD1222 vaccination. The receptor source for this set is an adult in good health.

This chain connects TRBV20-1 to TRBJ2-1, with D unclear. The germline V and J ends were trimmed by 2 bases and 3 bases, with 2 bases remaining between them. CDR3 length equals 11 residues. Germline CDR1 is DFQATT and CDR2 is SNEGSKA (reference sequence). The CDR3 protein is CSARHYNEQFF. The CDR3 coding sequence is TGCAGTGCTAGACACTACAATGAGCAGTTCTTC.

This chain connects TRBV2 to TRBJ1-3; 7 bases are shared with TRBD1. CDR3 length: 14 residues. Germline CDR1 reads SNHLY; CDR2 reads FYNNEI. The junction had 3 bases not matched to a gene; V was cut back by 6 bases and J by 1 base. The CDR3 DNA is TGTGCCAGCAGGGGACAGCTTTCTGGAAACACCATATATTTT. Residues: CASRGQLSGNTIYF.

The chain links TRBV4-2 to TRBJ1-2; 8 positions match TRBD1. The CDR3 runs 16 residues. Losses at the gene ends were 0 bases for V and 7 bases for J; bases not matched to a gene: 10. Per germline, CDR1 LGHNA and CDR2 YNFKEQ. The CDR3 loop is CASSQDRQGARSGYTF. As DNA, the CDR3 is TGTGCCAGCAGCCAAGATAGGCAGGGGGCGCGTTCTGGCTACACCTTC.

The chain has TRBV7-9 and TRBJ1-2; possible D gene TRBD1, 5 bases. CDR3 size: 13 residues. In germline, CDR1 is SEHNR, CDR2 FQNEAQ (reference sequence). The V end was cut by 5 bases, the J end by 5 bases, with 12 bases between. Written as DNA, the CDR3 is TGTGCCAGCAGCCCAGGGTTAGTGTATGGCTACACCTTC. Translation gives CASSPGLVYGYTF.

The chain is built from TRBV19 and TRBJ2-6; 9 bases agree with TRBD1. The germline V gene has CDR1 LNHDA and CDR2 SQIVND (reference sequence). Germline trimming cut 4 bases from V and 6 bases from J; bases unmatched to any gene: 13. There are 18 residues in the CDR3. The CDR3 DNA reads TGTGCCAGTAGTAAACCGGGACAGGGATCAGTTTTGGCCAACGTCCTGACTTTC. Its translation is CASSKPGQGSVLANVLTF.